Following are 10 T cell receptor beta chains from one sample sequenced in a study of molecular identifiers for immune sequencing clone quantification. TCRdb independently ran MiXCR on the PCR reads; one entry per CDR3 protein. This table holds about 510,000 distinct CDR3 sequences, about 22% found once. Sequenced input: naive CD8+ T cells from blood, with Jurkat cell RNA spiked in. Subset of the sample: FACS-sorted CD8+CD4-CCR7+CD45RA+ naive T cells. These receptors came from a human donor in good health. Some libraries in this study had Jurkat cell RNA spiked in.

This clonotype has a count of ten or more. The chain couples TRBV28 to TRBJ2-1; D ambiguous. With 3 bases removed from V and 0 bases from J, the gap between germline ends came to 12 bases. This CDR3 has 16 amino acids. Germline V gene sequence: CDR1 MDHEN, CDR2 SYDVKM. This CDR3 reads CASSLPRTSSYNEQFF. The DNA of the CDR3 is TGTGCCAGCAGTTTGCCGCGCACAAGCTCCTACAATGAGCAGTTCTTC. The variable domain in full, completed from reference TRBV28 and TRBJ2-1, reads DVKVTQSSRYLVKRTGEKVFLECVQDMDHENMFWYRQDPGLGLRLIYFSYDVKMKEKGDIPEGYSVSREKKERFSLILESASTNQTSMYLCASSLPRTSSYNEQFFGPGTRLTVL.

There are many counts of this clonotype. The V call is TRBV7-9, the J call TRBJ2-7; tentative D call: TRBD1 (6 bases). Looked up from germline, CDR1 is SEHNR and CDR2 is FQNEAQ (reference sequence). Trimming pared 5 bases from V and 1 base from J, leaving 9 bases between. The CDR3 covers 13 residues. The CDR3 nucleotides are TGTGCCAGCAGCACACAGGGATCCTACGAGCAGTACTTC. Translating gives CASSTQGSYEQYF.

This clonotype was found many times. This sequence joins TRBV27 and TRBJ1-1; TRBD1 might be the D (6 bases). CDR3 length: 14 amino acids. Trimming took off 6 bases at V and 1 base at J, with 12 bases between the two ends. CDR1 is MNHEY and CDR2 is SMNVEV in the germline V gene (reference sequence). The CDR3, as DNA: TGTGCCAGCAGCTTGTGGGGGCCGAACACTGAAGCTTTCTTT. It translates to CASSLWGPNTEAFF.

This clonotype turned up a few times. DNA for the CDR3: TGTGCCAGCAGACGAGGACATGGCGCGAACAATGAGCAGTTCTTC. Protein sequence: CASRRGHGANNEQFF. The chain carries TRBV13 and TRBJ2-1, with D tentatively TRBD1 (5 bases). In germline, CDR1 is PRHDT, CDR2 FYEKMQ (reference sequence). Trimming pared 6 bases from V and 5 bases from J, leaving 17 bases between. The CDR3 has 15 residues. Based on the CDR3 plus reference TRBV13 and TRBJ2-1, the full variable domain is AAGVIQSPRHLIKEKRETATLKCYPIPRHDTVYWYQQGPGQDPQFLISFYEKMQSDKGSIPDRFSAQQFSDYHSELNMSSLELGDSALYFCASRRGHGANNEQFFGPGTRLTVL.

This clonotype was picked up a small number of times. The chain joins TRBV10-1 to TRBJ2-2; the D is unclear. V lost 6 bases and J 8 bases, leaving 13 bases between the germline ends. The CDR3 length is 13 residues. CDR1 and CDR2 from the germline V gene are WNHNN and SYGVQD (reference sequence). The CDR3 region has the DNA TGCGCCAGCAGCCACGTCAAGTGGGGGGAGCTGTTTTTT. It translates to CASSHVKWGELFF.

The chain carries TRBV5-1 and TRBJ2-3; D perhaps matches TRBD2 (6 bases). Trimming shortened V by 4 bases and J by 2 bases, and 14 bases separated the two germline ends. CDR3 length: 15 amino acids. The germline CDR1 and CDR2 sequences are SGHRS and YFSETQ. CDR3 DNA sequence: TGCGCCAGCAGCCTAGGGGACTCAAACACAGATACGCAGTATTTT. Translating gives CASSLGDSNTDTQYF.

Regarding this clonotype: A much larger clone differs by one base, so this may be a read error. V and J are TRBV10-2 and TRBJ2-5; D uncertain. Deletions cut 6 bases from V and 4 bases from J, with 12 bases between. CDR1 is WSHSY and CDR2 is SAAADI in the germline V gene. The CDR3 length is 13 residues. CDR3 nucleotides: TGCGCCAGCAGCGTGGGCTTGCGAGAGACCCAGTACTTC. Encoded protein: CASSVGLRETQYF.

This clonotype has just a few counts. As DNA, the CDR3 is TGTGCCAGCAGCGTAGGAGGGGGGCGAGGTGAAAAACTGTTTTTT. Encoded protein: CASSVGGGRGEKLFF. The chain recombines TRBV9 with TRBJ1-4; weak D call: TRBD1 (6 bases). The CDR3 is made up of 15 amino acids. Germline V CDR1 and CDR2: SGDLS, YYNGEE. Trimming pared 0 bases from V and 7 bases from J, leaving 13 bases between.

This clonotype was seen many times. V is TRBV7-6 and J is TRBJ2-5; 8 bases agree with TRBD2. Per germline, CDR1 SGHVS and CDR2 FNYEAQ. The CDR3 length is 18 residues. V was clipped by 5 bases and J by 2 bases; unmatched bases: 16. The CDR3: CASSPRFLSGGPQETQYF. CDR3 sequence (DNA): TGTGCCAGCAGCCCCCGCTTTTTGAGCGGGGGACCGCAAGAGACCCAGTACTTC.

V usage is TRBV5-4 and J usage is TRBJ2-7; D remains unclear. The CDR3 length is 15 residues. V dropped 0 bases and J dropped 5 bases, with 15 bases sitting between them. CDR1 is SGHNT, CDR2 YYREEE, per germline (reference sequence). CDR3: CASSLVDDCWDEQYF. The CDR3, as DNA: TGTGCCAGCAGCTTGGTCGACGACTGCTGGGACGAGCAGTACTTC. Drawing the rest from reference TRBV5-4 and TRBJ2-7, the complete variable domain is ETGVTQSPTHLIKTRGQQVTLRCSSQSGHNTVSWYQQALGQGPQFIFQYYREEENGRGNFPPRFSGLQFPNYSSELNVNALELDDSALYLCASSLVDDCWDEQYFGPGTRLTVT.